A single sample is the source of the 14 T cell receptor beta chains below, sequenced in a study of blood T cell repertoires in COVID-19. Sequencing was performed with immunoSEQ multiplex PCR; in TCRdb, only in-frame clones are kept and a portion is missing. The sample yields 15,000 to 20,000 clones, about 89% seen once. Sequenced sample: peripheral blood. These receptor sequences come from a woman at least 80 years old with COVID-19, enrolled during active disease.

The chain has TRBV29-1 and TRBJ2-7, with 7 bases lining up with TRBD1. V lost 4 bases and J lost 6; bases outside the gene matches: 9. This CDR3 region has 13 residues. Germline-derived CDR1 and CDR2 are SQVTM and ANQGSEA. CDR3 in amino acids: CSVGQGNSGEQYF. The CDR3 nucleotides are TGCAGCGTTGGACAGGGAAACTCTGGCGAGCAGTACTTC.

This CDR3 is CASSLLAGGTNTGELFF. CDR3 nucleotides: TGTGCCAGCAGCTTACTAGCGGGGGGCACTAACACCGGGGAGCTGTTTTTT. The V gene is TRBV7-6, the J gene TRBJ2-2; 11 bases are shared with TRBD2. CDR1 and CDR2 from the germline V gene are SGHVS and FNYEAQ. This CDR3 comprises 17 residues. The J segment lost 2 bases and the V segment lost 2 bases, leaving 4 bases of the junction unmatched.

This clone was recorded once. The V and J genes are TRBV5-1 and TRBJ1-1; D ambiguous. The CDR3 covers 14 residues. Germline CDR1 SGHRS, CDR2 YFSETQ. V was pared by 0 bases and J by 0 bases, with 6 bases between. The CDR3 bases are TGCGCCAGCAGCTTGGACGGGATGAACACTGAAGCTTTCTTT. Protein: CASSLDGMNTEAFF.

This sequence joins TRBV4-2 and TRBJ2-3; 12 bases agree with TRBD2. With 1 base clipped from V and 3 bases from J, the junction kept 2 bases outside the gene matches. The V gene's germline CDR1 is LGHNA and CDR2 YNFKEQ. The CDR3 contains 16 residues. The CDR3 loop is CASSQGLAGATDTQYF. The CDR3 DNA reads TGTGCCAGCAGCCAAGGACTAGCGGGAGCTACAGATACGCAGTATTTT.

The rearrangement joins TRBV9 to TRBJ2-2; TRBD2 matches at 7 bases. The V and J ends lost 2 bases and 6 bases, in that order; junction bases with no gene match: 7. Germline CDR1 is SGDLS and CDR2 is YYNGEE. The CDR3 length is 15 residues. The CDR3 reads CASSVEAGSAGELFF. The DNA for the CDR3 is TGTGCCAGCAGCGTCGAAGCGGGATCGGCCGGGGAGCTGTTTTTT.

The chain links TRBV5-4 to TRBJ2-5, with TRBD2 matching over 7 bases. After removal of 1 base from V and 1 base from J, the junction contained 7 bases not matched to a gene. The germline V gene encodes CDR1 SGHNT and CDR2 YYREEE (reference sequence). This CDR3 contains 16 residues. The CDR3 protein is CASSLQGRTSQETQYF. In nucleotides, the CDR3 is TGTGCCAGCAGCTTGCAAGGCCGGACTAGCCAAGAGACCCAGTACTTC.

The rearrangement uses TRBV21-1 and TRBJ1-2. TRBV21-1 is a documented pseudogene. The CDR3 covers 15 residues. The CDR3 sequence: CASIQQAGSDYGYTF. The DNA for the CDR3 is TGTGCCAGCATCCAGCAGGCGGGTTCAGACTATGGCTACACCTTC.

The genes are TRBV7-9 and TRBJ1-4; TRBD1 aligns across 7 bases. The CDR3 runs 14 residues. The germline gives CDR1 SEHNR, CDR2 FQNEAQ (reference sequence). Trimming at V came to 5 bases and at J to 8 bases, leaving 8 bases not matched to a gene. In nucleotides, the CDR3 is TGTGCCAGCAGCAAGGGACAGCCCACCGAAAAACTGTTTTTT. Its protein is CASSKGQPTEKLFF.

The chain joins TRBV4-2 to TRBJ2-5; 9 nucleotides align to TRBD1. The CDR3 runs to 16 residues. The germline CDR1 and CDR2 sequences are LGHNA and YNFKEQ. With 0 bases clipped from V and 4 bases from J, the junction kept 6 bases outside the gene matches. The CDR3 coding sequence is TGTGCCAGCAGCCAAGAGTCACAGGGGGCAGGAGAGACCCAGTACTTC. Protein: CASSQESQGAGETQYF.

The chain is built from TRBV3-1 (or the pseudogene TRBV3-2) and TRBJ2-7; 9 bases are a match to TRBD2. CDR3 size: 15 residues. In germline, CDR1 is LGHDT, CDR2 YNNKEL (reference sequence). V was clipped by 0 bases and J by 5 bases; unmatched bases: 5. CDR3 loop: CASSQEAGGPHEQYF. CDR3 nucleotide sequence: TGTGCCAGCAGCCAAGAGGCGGGGGGGCCCCACGAGCAGTACTTC.

This clone was recorded only once. The J gene is TRBJ2-3, the V gene TRBV29-1, with D maybe TRBD1 (6 bases). The V and J ends lost 7 bases and 4 bases respectively, with 18 bases between them. Germline-derived CDR1 and CDR2 are SQVTM and ANQGSEA. This CDR3 contains 14 residues. DNA for the CDR3: TGCAGCGCTACAGGGATAAGGAGCCCAGATACGCAGTATTTT. Its translation: CSATGIRSPDTQYF.

The V and J genes are TRBV6-5 and TRBJ2-7; possibly TRBD1 for D (6 bases). The length of the CDR3 is 15 residues. With 5 bases removed from V and 0 bases from J, the gap between germline ends came to 14 bases. Germline V lookup: CDR1 MNHEY, CDR2 SVGAGI. For the CDR3, the DNA is TGTGCCAGCAGTAGACAGGCCCTAGGCTCCTACGAGCAGTACTTC. Amino acid sequence: CASSRQALGSYEQYF.

V and J are TRBV19 and TRBJ2-2, with D hard to call. In germline, CDR1 is LNHDA, CDR2 SQIVND (reference sequence). The length of the CDR3 is 12 residues. The ends were cut back, 11 bases at V and 4 bases at J, with 11 bases in the middle. In nucleotides, the CDR3 is TGTGCCGGTCGACTCTCCACCGGGGAGCTGTTTTTT. Protein product: CAGRLSTGELFF.

J is TRBJ2-3 and V is TRBV7-7; maybe TRBD2 (6 bases). The V gene lost 4 bases and the J gene lost 4 bases, with 12 bases spanning the gap. The CDR3 is 14 amino acids. In germline, CDR1 is SSHAT, CDR2 FNYEAQ (reference sequence). The CDR3 nucleotides read TGTGCCAGCAGCTCGGGACTGCCGGCAGATACGCAGTATTTT. Protein: CASSSGLPADTQYF.